This TCR beta chain was captured in a study of PD-1 blockade in mismatch repair-deficient tumors. The CDR3 sequence is 13 residues long. CDR1 LNHNV and CDR2 YYDKDF come from the germline V gene (reference sequence). V dropped 5 bases and J dropped 0 bases, with 8 bases sitting between them. Clones were sequenced by immunoSEQ multiplex PCR, and TCRdb holds only the in-frame ones, with some missing. The data show under 85,000 clones, around 73% seen once. Mismatch repair deficiency was confirmed in all patients, by PCR or immunohistochemistry. TCRs were sequenced from three patients responding to pembrolizumab. The count of this clone is one.

The sequencing used peripheral blood, collected 2 weeks after starting pembrolizumab. The sequence was obtained from an adult with mismatch repair-deficient cancer. This sequence joins TRBV15 and TRBJ2-7; no firm D call. CDR3 coding DNA: TGTGCCACCAGCCGAACGGTCTCCTACGAGCAGTACTTC. Its protein product is CATSRTVSYEQYF.